Reported below is one TCR beta chain. Its cognate antigen is unknown. TCRdb itself ran the 5' RACE reads through MiXCR, one entry per CDR3 protein. The sample carries roughly 350,000 distinct CDR3 sequences, roughly an eighth recorded once. The data were obtained in a study of T-cell memory formation after mild COVID-19. Regarding the study as a whole: Cross-reactive memory seemingly joined, as some responding clones were found in pre-infection memory.

The V gene's germline CDR1 is MNHEY and CDR2 SVGAGI. CDR3 size: 15 residues. The germline V and J ends were trimmed by 1 base and 5 bases, with 14 bases remaining between them. V usage is TRBV6-5 and J usage is TRBJ2-5, with D hard to call. The TCR was taken from a man aged 18 to 29 who had mild COVID-19 (a few samples of this study predate the infection). Cell type and time point are not known. The specimen was PBMCs or a T cell subset sorted from them (not recorded which). CDR3 bases: TGTGCCAGCAGTTACTTTAATAGTCCCCCGGAGACCCAGTACTTC. It specifies CASSYFNSPPETQYF.